This T cell receptor (beta chain) derives from a study of cytomegalovirus exposure and HLA in healthy donors. Study details: Sequencing of about 179 million T cells in an earlier analysis found about 120 million unique TCR beta sequences.

Germline lookup yields CDR1 SGHRS and CDR2 YFSETQ. CDR3 length: 15 residues. Losses at the gene ends were 4 bases for V and 2 bases for J; bases not matched to a gene: 2. The PCR employed 60 Vbeta primers together with 13 Jbeta primers. Method: immunoSEQ multiplex PCR; TCRdb's copy keeps in-frame clones and lacks some. The data contain roughly 150,000 clones, roughly four fifths of them singletons. The clonotype was recovered from a girl aged 2 to 10 in good health and CMV-seropositive. The specimen sequenced was PBMCs. This sequence joins TRBV5-1 and TRBJ2-6; TRBD1 matches at 8 bases. The CDR3 spells CASSPGGTGANVLTF. CDR3 coding DNA: TGCGCCAGCAGCCCAGGGGGCACTGGGGCCAACGTCCTGACTTTC.